Listed below are T cell receptor beta chains from one sample, sequenced in a study of blood T cells in healthy people across ages. A single record per CDR3 protein comes from TCRdb applying MiXCR to the 5' RACE reads. Here the sample spans about 570,000 distinct CDR3 sequences, about 26% being singletons. The sample consisted of blood. These TCRs come from a woman in her seventies in good health. The CDR3 runs from the conserved cysteine through the conserved F or W. A D gene is named only where the DNA matches it firmly. Clone size appears in some rows only: once, few, many, or a class for an expanded clone.

V	J	D	size	CDR3	DNA
TRBV7-2	TRBJ1-1	-	few	CASSFRVGVDTEAFF	TGTGCCAGCAGCTTCAGGGTTGGGGTAGACACTGAAGCTTTCTTT
TRBV6-5	TRBJ1-2	-	few	CASSKRLANYGYTF	TGTGCCAGCTCAAAGAGGTTAGCTAACTATGGCTACACCTTC
TRBV4-3	TRBJ2-3	-	-	CASSQAGGAGRDTQYF	TGCGCAAGCAGCCAAGCTGGGGGGGCGGGAAGAGATACGCAGTATTTT
TRBV20-1	TRBJ1-4	-	few	CSAGENGGEKLFF	TGCAGTGCTGGCGAAAATGGGGGTGAAAAACTGTTTTTT
TRBV3-1	TRBJ1-1	-	few	CASSLRLSTEAFF	TGTGCCAGCAGCCTTAGGTTGAGCACTGAAGCTTTCTTT
TRBV7-6	TRBJ2-5	-	-	CASSQDLEGAETQYF	TGTGCCAGCAGCCAGGACTTAGAGGGAGCGGAGACCCAGTACTTC
TRBV25-1	TRBJ1-6	-	-	CASSGQGSPLHF	TGTGCCAGCAGTGGTCAGGGGTCACCCCTCCACTTT
TRBV3-1	TRBJ2-3	-	once	CASSRRSSGTDTQYF	TGTGCCAGCAGCCGAAGGAGTTCCGGCACAGATACGCAGTATTTT
TRBV7-2	TRBJ2-7	TRBD1	few	CASSMTGGNYEQYF	TGTGCCAGCAGCATGACAGGGGGCAATTACGAGCAGTACTTC
TRBV20-1	TRBJ1-2	TRBD1	once	CSAPLRAGGNYGYTF	TGCAGTGCACCCCTCCGGGCAGGGGGCAACTATGGCTACACCTTC
TRBV29-1	TRBJ1-5	-	few	CSVGPQGHSNQPQHF	TGCAGCGTCGGGCCACAGGGTCATAGCAATCAGCCCCAGCATTTT
TRBV27	TRBJ2-3	TRBD1	few	CASSWGTGGNTQYF	TGTGCCAGCAGTTGGGGGACAGGAGGTAATACGCAGTATTTT
TRBV20-1	TRBJ2-7	TRBD1	-	CSARLTGVYEQYF	TGCAGTGCTCGGTTAACAGGGGTCTACGAGCAGTACTTC
TRBV12-3/TRBV12-4	TRBJ2-1	-	-	CASTPAPKGEQFF	TGTGCCAGCACCCCGGCACCCAAGGGGGAGCAGTTCTTC
TRBV20-1	TRBJ1-4	TRBD1	few	CSATTGTGGEKLFF	TGCAGTGCAACTACCGGGACAGGGGGAGAAAAACTGTTTTTT
TRBV5-1	TRBJ2-1	TRBD2	few	CASSPSGTGSYNEQFF	TGCGCCAGCAGCCCTAGCGGGACGGGGTCCTACAATGAGCAGTTCTTC
TRBV9	TRBJ2-5	TRBD2	few	CASSSTPGGMETQYF	TGTGCCAGCAGCTCCACCCCGGGGGGTATGGAGACCCAGTACTTC
TRBV6-2/TRBV6-3	TRBJ2-5	TRBD2	-	CAPPSGESTSGGETQYF	TGTGCCCCCCCTTCGGGGGAATCGACTAGCGGGGGAGAGACCCAGTACTTC
TRBV7-2	TRBJ2-3	TRBD2	-	CASSFTRGGGDTQYF	TGTGCCAGCAGCTTTACGCGGGGGGGTGGAGATACGCAGTATTTT
TRBV9	TRBJ1-6	-	few	CASSGQVNSPLHF	TGTGCCAGCAGCGGACAGGTTAATTCACCCCTCCACTTT
TRBV5-1	TRBJ2-4	TRBD1	-	CASSIGQGMFGIQYF	TGCGCCAGCAGCATCGGACAGGGGATGTTTGGGATTCAGTACTTC
TRBV6-6	TRBJ1-1	-	few	CASSLTSDEAFF	TGTGCCAGCAGTTTAACTTCAGATGAAGCTTTCTTT
TRBV12-3/TRBV12-4	TRBJ2-2	TRBD2	-	CASRPRLAGGRGTGELFF	TGTGCCAGCAGACCCCGGCTAGCGGGGGGGCGAGGGACCGGGGAGCTGTTTTTT
TRBV29-1	TRBJ2-3	TRBD2	few	CSVEPSGGTDTQYF	TGCAGCGTTGAGCCCAGCGGGGGCACAGATACGCAGTATTTT
TRBV29-1	TRBJ1-1	-	-	CSVEEGVTTEAFF	TGCAGCGTTGAGGAGGGGGTGACCACTGAAGCTTTCTTT
TRBV12-3/TRBV12-4	TRBJ1-1	-	-	CASSLALSHTEAFF	TGTGCCAGCAGTTTAGCCCTTTCTCACACTGAAGCTTTCTTT
TRBV5-1	TRBJ2-3	-	-	CASSLSVGPDTQYF	TGCGCCAGCAGCTTGTCAGTGGGGCCAGATACGCAGTATTTT
TRBV13	TRBJ2-5	-	-	CASSHLGGRETQYF	TGTGCCAGCAGCCATCTCGGGGGTCGGGAGACCCAGTACTTC